This entry describes one TCR beta chain. Its cognate antigen is unknown. The V and J ends lost 10 bases and 3 bases, in that order; junction bases with no gene match: 11. Germline V gene sequence: CDR1 ENHRY, CDR2 SYGVKD. The CDR3 is 14 residues long. Primers for the PCR totalled 60 Vbeta and 13 Jbeta. Clones were read by immunoSEQ multiplex PCR, and TCRdb kept only the in-frame ones, dropping some. In the table there are about 130,000 clones, around 85% of which are singletons. The data are from a study of cytomegalovirus exposure and HLA in healthy donors. Study-wide findings and caveats: Later analysis identified several of the most significant clusters that appeared linked to common viral pathogens.

The chain recombines TRBV10-3 with TRBJ2-5; 7 bases align to TRBD1. Sequenced sample: PBMCs. This receptor was obtained from a woman in her thirties in good health and CMV-seropositive. The CDR3 sequence is CATSTGLGEETQYF. The CDR3 DNA reads TGTGCCACCTCGACAGGGTTGGGGGAAGAGACCCAGTACTTC.